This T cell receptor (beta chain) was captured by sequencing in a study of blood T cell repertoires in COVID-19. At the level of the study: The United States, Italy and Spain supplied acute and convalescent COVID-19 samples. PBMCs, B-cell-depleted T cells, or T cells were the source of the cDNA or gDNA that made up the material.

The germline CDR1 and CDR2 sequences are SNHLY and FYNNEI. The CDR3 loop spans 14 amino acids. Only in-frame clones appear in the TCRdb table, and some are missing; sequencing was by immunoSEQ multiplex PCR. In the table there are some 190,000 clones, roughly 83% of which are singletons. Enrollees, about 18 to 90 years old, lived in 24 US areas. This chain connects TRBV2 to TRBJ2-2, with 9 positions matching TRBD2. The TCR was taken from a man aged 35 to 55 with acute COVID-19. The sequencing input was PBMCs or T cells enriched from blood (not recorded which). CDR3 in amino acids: CASRAGGNTGELFF. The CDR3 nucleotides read TGTGCTAGCCGAGCGGGAGGGAACACCGGGGAGCTGTTTTTT.